The TCR beta chain under discussion was sequenced for a study of siplizumab effects on memory and regulatory T cells. Of note for this clone: Its antigen is currently unknown.

Clones were read by immunoSEQ multiplex PCR, and TCRdb kept only the in-frame ones, dropping some. This table has more than 85,000 clones, 80% to 90% appearing once. V was clipped by 2 bases and J by 6 bases, with 16 bases between them. This CDR3 spans 15 amino acids. Germline-derived CDR1 and CDR2 are SNHLY and FYNNEI. Study outcomes and limitations: Proliferating siplizumab-culture Treg suppressive function went unconfirmed. With siplizumab, Treg-derived clones averaged about 70% of mappable alloreactive CD4+ clones, versus approximately 29% in controls. A naive or memory phenotype could not be assigned to roughly 80-95% of the proliferating CD4+ or CD8+ clones. It seemed that naive T cells were more diverse than memory cells and were major contributors to the alloresponse.

Sequenced: CD4+ T cells sorted from blood. The sequence derives from a human donor in good health. The V and J genes are TRBV2 and TRBJ1-1; D gene ambiguous. The CDR3 sequence is CASSESYPIKAEAFF. The CDR3 region has the DNA TGTGCCAGCAGTGAAAGTTACCCCATCAAGGCTGAAGCTTTCTTT.